This T cell receptor beta chain came from a study of blood T cell repertoires in COVID-19. Sequencing was performed with immunoSEQ multiplex PCR; in TCRdb, only in-frame clones are kept and a portion is missing. Altogether around 57,000 clones are present, approximately 79% being singletons, with the ten largest covering roughly 6%. This clone was seen a single time. The clonotype was recovered from a woman in her sixties or seventies with acute or convalescent COVID-19. Sequencing input: peripheral blood.

The CDR3 is CASSSLFRRNTDTQYF. The CDR3 DNA reads as TGTGCCAGCAGCTCCCTGTTTAGGCGGAACACAGATACGCAGTATTTT. The chain joins TRBV7-2 to TRBJ2-3; D is ambiguous. V dropped 4 bases and J dropped 2 bases, with 16 bases sitting between them. CDR1 SGHTA and CDR2 FQGNSA come from the germline V gene. The CDR3 length is 16 residues. Drawing the rest from reference TRBV7-2 and TRBJ2-3, the complete variable domain is GAGVSQSPSNKVTEKGKDVELRCDPISGHTALYWYRQSLGQGLEFLIYFQGNSAPDKSGLPSDRFSAERTGGSVSTLTIQRTQQEDSAVYLCASSSLFRRNTDTQYFGPGTRLTVL.